The 14 T cell receptor beta chains given below trace back to one sample, sequenced in a study of blood T cell repertoires in COVID-19. Assay used: immunoSEQ multiplex PCR; TCRdb lists only in-frame clones, some missing. The sample contains about 42,000 clones, around four fifths of which appear only once. Sequencing was done on a sample of peripheral blood. These receptors all stem from a man aged 50 to 59 with active COVID-19.

This clone appeared a single time. The J gene is TRBJ2-3, the V gene TRBV9; 7 nucleotides line up with TRBD1. The J segment lost 3 bases and the V segment lost 3 bases, leaving 7 bases of the junction unmatched. The length of the CDR3 is 15 residues. Germline V gene sequence: CDR1 SGDLS, CDR2 YYNGEE. DNA of the CDR3: TGTGCCAGCAGCGCTATACAGGGGTCAACAGATACGCAGTATTTT. It encodes CASSAIQGSTDTQYF.

J is TRBJ1-2 and V is TRBV18; 8 bases fit TRBD1. Per the germline V gene, CDR1 is KGHSH and CDR2 is LQKENI. V was clipped by 1 base and J by 5 bases; unmatched bases: 9. The CDR3 has 16 residues. This chain's CDR3 is CASSPQPGQVAYGYTF. The CDR3 bases are TGTGCCAGCTCACCACAACCGGGACAGGTGGCTTATGGCTACACCTTC. The complete variable domain, with remaining parts taken from reference TRBV18 and TRBJ1-2, reads NAGVMQNPRHLVRRRGQEARLRCSPMKGHSHVYWYRQLPEEGLKFMVYLQKENIIDESGMPKERFSAEFPKEGPSILRIQQVVRGDSAAYFCASSPQPGQVAYGYTFGSGTRLTVV.

This clone was recorded a few times. The V and J genes are TRBV24-1 and TRBJ1-5, with unresolved D. Trimming cost V 5 bases and J 3 bases, with 10 bases left between them. This CDR3 comprises 14 residues. Germline loops: CDR1 KGHDR, CDR2 SFDVKD. CDR3 in DNA: TGTGCCACCAGTGGAGGGCTGAACAATCAGCCCCAGCATTTT. This codes for CATSGGLNNQPQHF.

The chain uses TRBV9 and TRBJ2-7; D is unresolved. Trimming left V 7 bases short and J 4 bases short, with 15 bases between. The V gene's germline CDR1 is SGDLS and CDR2 YYNGEE. This CDR3 contains 13 residues. The CDR3 here is CASYCGGRYEQYF. CDR3 DNA: TGTGCCAGCTACTGTGGCGGAAGGTACGAGCAGTACTTC. The whole variable domain, filled in from reference TRBV9 and TRBJ2-7, reads DSGVTQTPKHLITATGQRVTLRCSPRSGDLSVYWYQQSLDQGLQFLIQYYNGEERAKGNILERFSAQQFPDLHSELNLSSLELGDSALYFCASYCGGRYEQYFGPGTRLTVT.

V is TRBV27 and J is TRBJ2-7, with a tentative D call TRBD2 (6 bases). The germline gives CDR1 MNHEY, CDR2 SMNVEV (reference sequence). The CDR3 totals 14 residues. V gave up 3 bases and J gave up 4 bases, with 13 bases separating them. Written as DNA, the CDR3 is TGTGCCAGCAGTTTGGGCGGGGAGACGTACGAGCAGTACTTC. Its translation is CASSLGGETYEQYF.

This clone has only one observation. This chain links TRBV7-9 with TRBJ1-1; 7 nucleotides align to TRBD1. Trimming cost V 5 bases and J 6 bases; bases outside gene matches: 12. The CDR3 length is 15 residues. Germline V gene data show CDR1 as SEHNR and CDR2 as FQNEAQ (reference sequence). The DNA for the CDR3 is TGTGCCAGCAGCCCGCAGGGGGGTGGAGTGTCTGAAGCTTTCTTT. Encoded protein: CASSPQGGGVSEAFF.

The chain couples TRBV5-1 to TRBJ1-1; 9 positions agree with TRBD1. The V gene end was trimmed by 6 bases and the J gene end by 1 base; junction bases not matched to a gene: 4. CDR3 size: 14 residues. Germline V CDR1 and CDR2: SGHRS, YFSETQ. In DNA form, the CDR3 reads TGCGCCAGCAAACAGGGGGCAGGGAACACTGAAGCTTTCTTT. This translates into CASKQGAGNTEAFF.

J is TRBJ1-2 and V is TRBV3-1 (or the pseudogene TRBV3-2), with TRBD1 identical over 8 bases. Germline V gene lookup returns CDR1 LGHDT and CDR2 YNNKEL (reference sequence). Trimming took 4 bases from V and 4 from J; bases not matched to a gene: 11. The CDR3 is 16 residues long. The CDR3 is CASSPSWQGAGYGYTF. The CDR3 nucleotides read TGTGCCAGCAGCCCTTCTTGGCAGGGGGCTGGCTATGGCTACACCTTC.

The V and J genes are TRBV7-9 and TRBJ2-7; 7 nucleotides match TRBD2. There are 14 residues in the CDR3. The V gene's germline CDR1 is SEHNR and CDR2 FQNEAQ (reference sequence). V lost 3 bases, J lost 7 bases, and 9 bases stayed unmatched. CDR3 DNA sequence: TGTGCCAGCAGCTTGACCGGCGGGAGCGGGGAGCAGTACTTC. Translation gives CASSLTGGSGEQYF.

The rearrangement links TRBV6-2 or TRBV6-3 to TRBJ2-7; D remains ambiguous. Trimming removed 0 bases at V and 4 bases at J, with 7 bases between. CDR3 length: 13 residues. The germline CDR1 and CDR2 sequences are MNHEY and SVGEGT. CDR3 bases: TGTGCCAGCAGTTACTCGGCCTCGTACGAGCAGTACTTC. The encoded protein is CASSYSASYEQYF.

CDR3 residues: CASSPGGIYGYTF. DNA of the CDR3: TGTGCCAGCAGCCCAGGGGGAATCTATGGCTACACCTTC. The chain is built from TRBV14 and TRBJ1-2; 7 bases are a match to TRBD1. V trimming: 4 bases; J trimming: 4 bases; junction bases outside the gene matches: 3. Per germline, CDR1 SGHDN and CDR2 FVKESK. This CDR3 has 13 amino acids.

CDR3 sequence reads: CASSLDRDEAFF. DNA for the CDR3: TGTGCCAGCAGTTTAGACAGGGATGAAGCTTTCTTT. The rearrangement uses TRBV12-3 or TRBV12-4 and TRBJ1-1, with TRBD1 as a possible D gene (6 bases). Trimming pared 1 base from V and 7 bases from J, leaving 7 bases between. This CDR3 is built from 12 residues.

The gene calls are TRBV28 and TRBJ1-2; D uncertain. Germline values: CDR1 MDHEN, CDR2 SYDVKM. The ends were cut back, 2 bases at V and 0 bases at J, with 10 bases in the middle. CDR3 length equals 15 residues. This chain's CDR3 is CASSLQTHANYGYTF. CDR3 in DNA: TGTGCCAGCAGTTTACAGACACACGCTAACTATGGCTACACCTTC.

The J gene is TRBJ2-3, the V gene TRBV4-2; TRBD1 is a possible D gene (5 bases). This CDR3 region has 15 residues. The V end lost 1 base, the J end lost 2 bases, and 10 bases lay between the germline ends. The V gene's germline CDR1 is LGHNA and CDR2 YNFKEQ. CDR3 protein: CASSQGRALTDTQYF. The CDR3 DNA reads as TGTGCCAGCAGCCAAGGCAGGGCGCTCACAGATACGCAGTATTTT.